This T cell receptor (beta chain) comes out of a study of vaccination effects on CD4 cells after COVID-19. Study results and limitations: Researchers report that only 1 of 255 vaccine-induced clones in healthy vaccinees cross-reacted with common cold coronaviruses. In the late period after vaccination, infection- and vaccine-induced clones contracted markedly.

The table came from immunoSEQ multiplex PCR; TCRdb's copy has only in-frame clones and leaves some out. Counted here are about 73,000 clones, 65% to 80% occurring once; the ten biggest clones make up 2.5% to 3%. ViraFEST used viral peptide pools to expand antigen-specific CD4+ T cells before sequencing. Subsequent to a culture period of about ten days, CD4+ T cells were isolated. Previously uninfected by SARS-CoV-2, the vaccine recipients also showed negative nucleocapsid antibodies. Cultures received IL-2 medium that replaced half the medium on days 3 and 7. Turning to this clone: What it binds is unknown.

Deletions cut 1 base from V and 1 base from J, with 11 bases between. Germline-derived CDR1 and CDR2 are KGHDR and SFDVKD. The CDR3 spans 16 residues. The sequenced sample was CD4+ T cells from PBMCs cultured with HCoV-NL63 spike peptides, obtained before COVID-19 vaccination. This sequence joins TRBV24-1 and TRBJ2-3, with D unresolved. The TCR originated in a human donor who received a COVID-19 vaccine. CDR3 in amino acids: CATSDLTASGTDTQYF. Here the CDR3 DNA reads TGTGCCACCAGTGATTTAACCGCCAGTGGCACAGATACGCAGTATTTT.